This T cell receptor (beta chain) was retrieved from a study of PD-L1 blockade in urothelial cancer. Repertoires were generated with immunoSEQ multiplex PCR, while TCRdb's copy carries only in-frame clones and drops some. This sample has 100,000 to 150,000 clones, with around 86% found just once. As for time point: peripheral blood 6 weeks after treatment start. The source material was PBMCs, sampled around atezolizumab (anti-PD-L1) treatment. The clonotype comes from a man aged 50 to 60 with urothelial cancer.

CDR3 residues: CASSLSGAGNTIYF. CDR3 coding DNA: TGCGCCAGCAGCTTGAGTGGGGCCGGAAACACCATATATTTT. This chain joins TRBV5-1 and TRBJ1-3, with D possibly TRBD1 on 5 matching bases. Trimming cost V 1 base and J 4 bases, with 9 bases left between them. The CDR3 totals 14 residues. Germline V CDR1 and CDR2: SGHRS, YFSETQ.